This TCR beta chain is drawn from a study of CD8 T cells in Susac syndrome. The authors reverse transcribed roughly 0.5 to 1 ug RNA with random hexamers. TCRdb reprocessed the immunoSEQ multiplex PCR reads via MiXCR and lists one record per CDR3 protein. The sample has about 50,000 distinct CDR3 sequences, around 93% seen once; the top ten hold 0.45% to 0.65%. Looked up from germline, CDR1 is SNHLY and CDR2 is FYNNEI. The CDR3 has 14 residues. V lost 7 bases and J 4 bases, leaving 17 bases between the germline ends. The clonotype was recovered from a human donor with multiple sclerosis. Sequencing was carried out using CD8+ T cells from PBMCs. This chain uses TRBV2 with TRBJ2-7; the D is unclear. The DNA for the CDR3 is TGTGCCAGCACCCCGGGCTTAATGGGGTACGAGCAGTACTTC. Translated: CASTPGLMGYEQYF.